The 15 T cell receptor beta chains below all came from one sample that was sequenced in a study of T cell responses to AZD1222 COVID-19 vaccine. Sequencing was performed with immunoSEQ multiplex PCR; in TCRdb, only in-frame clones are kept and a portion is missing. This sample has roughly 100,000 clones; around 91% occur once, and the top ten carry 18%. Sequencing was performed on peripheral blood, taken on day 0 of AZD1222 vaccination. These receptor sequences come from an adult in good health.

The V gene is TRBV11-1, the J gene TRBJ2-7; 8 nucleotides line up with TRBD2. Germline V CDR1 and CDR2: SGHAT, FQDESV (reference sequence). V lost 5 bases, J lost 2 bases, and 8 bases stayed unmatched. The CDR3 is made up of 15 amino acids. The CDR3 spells CASSALAANPYEQYF. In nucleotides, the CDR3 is TGTGCCAGCAGCGCACTAGCGGCAAACCCCTACGAGCAGTACTTC.

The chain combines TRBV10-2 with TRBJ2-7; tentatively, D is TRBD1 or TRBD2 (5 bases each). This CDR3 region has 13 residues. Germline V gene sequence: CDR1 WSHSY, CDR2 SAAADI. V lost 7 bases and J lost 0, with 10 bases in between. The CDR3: CASTGALSYEQYF. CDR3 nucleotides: TGCGCCAGCACCGGGGCGCTCTCCTACGAGCAGTACTTC.

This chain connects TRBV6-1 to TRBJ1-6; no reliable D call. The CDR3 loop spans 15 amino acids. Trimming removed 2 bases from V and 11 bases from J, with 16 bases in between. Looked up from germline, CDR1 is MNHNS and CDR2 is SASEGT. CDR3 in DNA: TGTGCCAGCAGTGAATGGGGAGGTTACTATACACCCCTCCACTTT. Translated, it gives CASSEWGGYYTPLHF.

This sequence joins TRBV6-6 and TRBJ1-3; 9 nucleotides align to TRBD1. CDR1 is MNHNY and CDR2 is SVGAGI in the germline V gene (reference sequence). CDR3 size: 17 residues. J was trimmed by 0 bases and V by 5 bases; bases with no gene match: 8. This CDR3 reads CASSHPTGGTSGNTIYF. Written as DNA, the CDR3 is TGTGCCAGCAGTCACCCGACAGGGGGGACCTCTGGAAACACCATATATTTT.

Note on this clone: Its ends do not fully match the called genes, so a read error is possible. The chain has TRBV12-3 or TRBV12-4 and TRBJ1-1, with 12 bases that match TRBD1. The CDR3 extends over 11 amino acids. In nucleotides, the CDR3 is TGTGCCAGCAGCCTCGGGACAGGGGGCGTTTTT. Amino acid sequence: CASSLGTGGVF.

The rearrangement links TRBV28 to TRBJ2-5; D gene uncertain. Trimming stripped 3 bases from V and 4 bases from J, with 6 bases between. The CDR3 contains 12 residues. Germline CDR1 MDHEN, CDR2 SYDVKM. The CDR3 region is CASSFLVETQYF. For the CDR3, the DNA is TGTGCCAGCAGTTTTCTAGTAGAGACCCAGTACTTC.

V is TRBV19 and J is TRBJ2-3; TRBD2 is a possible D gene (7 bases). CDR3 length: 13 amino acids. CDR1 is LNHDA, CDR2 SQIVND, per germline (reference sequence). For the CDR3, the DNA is TGTGCAGCGAGGGGGGGAGGCACAGATACGCAGTATTTT. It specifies CAARGGGTDTQYF.

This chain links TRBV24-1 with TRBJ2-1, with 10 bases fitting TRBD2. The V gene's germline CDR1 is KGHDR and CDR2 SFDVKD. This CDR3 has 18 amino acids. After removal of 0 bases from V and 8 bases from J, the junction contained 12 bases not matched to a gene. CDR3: CATSDLIRASGGLDEQFF. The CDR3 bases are TGTGCCACCAGTGATTTGATTCGGGCTAGCGGGGGTCTCGATGAGCAGTTCTTC.

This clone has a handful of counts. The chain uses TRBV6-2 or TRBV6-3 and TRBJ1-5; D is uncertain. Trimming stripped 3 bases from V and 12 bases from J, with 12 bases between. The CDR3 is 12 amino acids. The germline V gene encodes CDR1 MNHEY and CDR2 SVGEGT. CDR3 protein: CASSYSDHDQHF. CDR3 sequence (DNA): TGTGCCAGCAGTTATTCGGATCACGACCAGCATTTT.

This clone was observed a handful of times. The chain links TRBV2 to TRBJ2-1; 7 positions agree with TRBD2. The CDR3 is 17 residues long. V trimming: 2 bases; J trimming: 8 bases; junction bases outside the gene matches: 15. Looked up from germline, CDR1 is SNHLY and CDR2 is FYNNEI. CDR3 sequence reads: CASSEPVRGTTKDEQFF. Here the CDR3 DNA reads TGTGCCAGCAGTGAACCAGTACGTGGGACTACCAAAGATGAGCAGTTCTTC.

In DNA form, the CDR3 reads TGTGCCAGCAGCCAAGAAATTGGAGGCAACTATGGCTACACCTTC. This codes for CASSQEIGGNYGYTF. This chain links TRBV4-2 with TRBJ1-2; D not resolved. The V gene lost 0 bases and the J gene lost 2 bases, with 10 bases spanning the gap. CDR1 and CDR2 (germline): LGHNA, YNFKEQ. The CDR3 totals 15 residues.

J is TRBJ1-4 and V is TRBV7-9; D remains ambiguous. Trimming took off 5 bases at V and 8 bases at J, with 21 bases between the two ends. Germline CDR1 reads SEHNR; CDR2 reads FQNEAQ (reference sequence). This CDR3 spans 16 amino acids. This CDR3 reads CASSPRPAWEIEKLFF. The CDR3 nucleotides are TGTGCCAGCAGCCCCCGGCCTGCCTGGGAAATCGAAAAACTGTTTTTT.

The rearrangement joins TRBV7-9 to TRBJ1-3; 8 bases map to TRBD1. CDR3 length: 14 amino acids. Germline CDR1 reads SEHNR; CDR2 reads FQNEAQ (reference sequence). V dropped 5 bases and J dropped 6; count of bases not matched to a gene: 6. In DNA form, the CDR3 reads TGTGCCAGCAGCCCGACAGGGGTGGAAAACACCATATATTTT. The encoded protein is CASSPTGVENTIYF.

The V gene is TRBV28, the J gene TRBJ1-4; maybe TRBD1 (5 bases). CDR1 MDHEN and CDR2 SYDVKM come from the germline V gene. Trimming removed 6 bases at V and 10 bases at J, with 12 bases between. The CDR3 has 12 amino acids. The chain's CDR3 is CASREPQGKLFF. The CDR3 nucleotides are TGTGCCAGCAGGGAACCTCAGGGAAAACTGTTTTTT.

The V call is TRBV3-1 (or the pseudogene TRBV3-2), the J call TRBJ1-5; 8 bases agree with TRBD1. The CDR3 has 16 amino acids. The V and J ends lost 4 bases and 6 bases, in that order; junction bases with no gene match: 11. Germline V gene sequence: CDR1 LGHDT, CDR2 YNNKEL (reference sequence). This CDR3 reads CASSLQGGGTSQPQHF. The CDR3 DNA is TGTGCCAGCAGCCTACAGGGGGGTGGGACGAGTCAGCCCCAGCATTTT.